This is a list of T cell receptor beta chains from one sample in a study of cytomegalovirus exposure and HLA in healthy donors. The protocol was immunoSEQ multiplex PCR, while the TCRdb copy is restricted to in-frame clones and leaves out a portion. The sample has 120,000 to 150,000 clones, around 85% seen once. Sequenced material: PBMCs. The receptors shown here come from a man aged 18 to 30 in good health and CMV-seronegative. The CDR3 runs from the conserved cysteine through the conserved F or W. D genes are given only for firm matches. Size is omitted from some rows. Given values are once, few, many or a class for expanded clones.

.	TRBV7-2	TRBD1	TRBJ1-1	CASRNGTGQEAFF	TGTGCCAGCAGAAACGGGACAGGGCAAGAAGCTTTCTTT
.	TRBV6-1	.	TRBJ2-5	CASSEFSRGRETQYF	TGTGCCAGCAGTGAATTTAGCAGGGGCAGGGAGACCCAGTACTTC
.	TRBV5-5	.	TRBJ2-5	CASSRGRETQYF	TGTGCCAGCAGCCGGGGGAGGGAGACCCAGTACTTC
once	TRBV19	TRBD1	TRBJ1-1	CASSIPGQLRLEAFF	TGTGCCAGTAGTATTCCGGGACAGCTACGACTTGAAGCTTTCTTT
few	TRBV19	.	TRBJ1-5	CASSVRDTNQPQHF	TGTGCCAGTAGTGTCCGGGACACCAATCAGCCCCAGCATTTT
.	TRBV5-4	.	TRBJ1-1	CASSPGVSNTEAFF	TGTGCCAGCAGCCCAGGGGTATCTAACACTGAAGCTTTCTTT
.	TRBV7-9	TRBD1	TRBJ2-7	CASSLAHISGQGEYF	TGTGCCAGCAGCTTAGCGCATATTTCAGGACAGGGAGAGTACTTC
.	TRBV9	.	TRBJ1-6	CASSGGGVWNSPLHF	TGTGCCAGCAGTGGGGGGGGCGTGTGGAATTCACCCCTCCACTTT
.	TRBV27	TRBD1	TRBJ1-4	CASSPGTVEKLFF	TGTGCCAGCAGTCCAGGGACAGTTGAAAAACTGTTTTTT
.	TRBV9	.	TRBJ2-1	CASGSLKRGSGDEQFF	TGTGCCAGCGGGTCCCTTAAGCGGGGTTCAGGGGATGAGCAGTTCTTC
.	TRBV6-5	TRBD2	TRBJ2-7	CASSFQPSGRGYEQYF	TGTGCCAGCAGTTTCCAACCTAGCGGGAGGGGCTACGAGCAGTACTTC
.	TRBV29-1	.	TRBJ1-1	CSVTPGPGDTEAFF	TGCAGCGTAACACCGGGCCCAGGGGACACTGAAGCTTTCTTT
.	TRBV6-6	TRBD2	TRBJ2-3	CASRAGRGTDTQYF	TGTGCCAGCAGGGCGGGGAGGGGCACAGATACGCAGTATTTT
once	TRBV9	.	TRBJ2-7	CASSAWDTNYEQYF	TGTGCCAGCAGCGCCTGGGACACGAACTACGAGCAGTACTTC
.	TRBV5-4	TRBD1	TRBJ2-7	CASSIPGQGRHEQYF	TGTGCCAGCAGCATCCCGGGACAGGGTCGCCACGAGCAGTACTTC
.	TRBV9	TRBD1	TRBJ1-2	CASSVVGQGLYYTF	TGTGCCAGCAGCGTAGTAGGACAGGGGCTATACTACACCTTC
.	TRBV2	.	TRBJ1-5	CASSLQGRLQPQHF	TGTGCCAGCAGTTTACAGGGAAGGCTTCAGCCCCAGCATTTT
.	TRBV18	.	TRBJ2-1	CASSPAGSSYNEQFF	TGTGCCAGCTCACCCGCTGGGAGCTCCTACAATGAGCAGTTCTTC
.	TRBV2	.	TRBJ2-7	CARRQAGFEQYF	TGTGCCAGAAGACAGGCGGGTTTCGAGCAGTACTTC
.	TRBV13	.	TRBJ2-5	CASSLQGFQETQYF	TGTGCCAGCAGCTTACAGGGGTTCCAAGAGACCCAGTACTTC
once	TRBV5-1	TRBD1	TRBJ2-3	CASSLGQGAADTQYF	TGCGCCAGCAGCCTGGGACAGGGGGCTGCAGATACGCAGTATTTT
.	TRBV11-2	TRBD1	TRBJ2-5	CASSLGTGQETQYF	TGTGCCAGCAGCTTGGGGACAGGACAAGAGACCCAGTACTTC